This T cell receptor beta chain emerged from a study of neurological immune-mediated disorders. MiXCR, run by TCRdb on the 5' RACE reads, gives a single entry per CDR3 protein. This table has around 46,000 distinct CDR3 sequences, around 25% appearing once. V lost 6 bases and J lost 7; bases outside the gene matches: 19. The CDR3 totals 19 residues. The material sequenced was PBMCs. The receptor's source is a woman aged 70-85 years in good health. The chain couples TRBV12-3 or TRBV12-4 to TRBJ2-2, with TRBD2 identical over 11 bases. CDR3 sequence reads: CASSPWVAGGQLSGGELFF. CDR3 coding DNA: TGTGCCAGCAGCCCCTGGGTAGCGGGGGGGCAACTGAGTGGCGGGGAGCTGTTTTTT.